Shown below are 30 T cell receptor beta chains from a single sample sequenced in a study of cytomegalovirus exposure and HLA in healthy donors. In the PCR, 60 Vbeta and 13 Jbeta primers were used. Using immunoSEQ multiplex PCR, the repertoire was profiled, and TCRdb retains in-frame clones only, with some absent. The profile shows around 140,000 clones, 82% of them singletons. Sequencing was carried out using PBMCs. Source of these receptors: a woman aged 50 to 65 in good health and CMV-seropositive.

V usage is TRBV29-1 and J usage is TRBJ2-1, with TRBD2 matching over 10 bases. The germline V gene encodes CDR1 SQVTM and CDR2 ANQGSEA. Germline trimming cut 0 bases from V and 9 bases from J; bases unmatched to any gene: 8. The CDR3 has 15 amino acids. CDR3 DNA: TGCAGCGTTGAAGATCTAGCGGGGGATTGGGGTGAGCAGTTCTTC. Its protein is CSVEDLAGDWGEQFF.

V is TRBV5-1 and J is TRBJ1-1, with D maybe TRBD1 (6 bases). The germline V gene has CDR1 SGHRS and CDR2 YFSETQ. This CDR3 comprises 13 residues. Trimming pared 3 bases from V and 3 bases from J, leaving 9 bases between. The CDR3 DNA is TGCGCCAGCAGCTGGACAGTGGACACTGAAGCTTTCTTT. Translating gives CASSWTVDTEAFF.

This chain connects TRBV19 to TRBJ1-5, with D perhaps matching TRBD1 (5 bases). There are 16 residues in the CDR3. Trimming cost V 7 bases and J 1 base, with 17 bases left between them. The germline V gene has CDR1 LNHDA and CDR2 SQIVND (reference sequence). The CDR3 sequence: CASNDLGGLSNQPQHF. The CDR3 DNA reads TGTGCCAGTAATGACCTCGGGGGGTTGAGCAATCAGCCCCAGCATTTT.

The chain recombines TRBV11-3 with TRBJ2-3; 12 bases align to TRBD2. The CDR3 runs 15 residues. In germline, CDR1 is SGHNT, CDR2 YENEEA. J lost 6 bases, V lost 4 bases, and 5 bases had no gene match. The CDR3 DNA sequence: TGTGCCAGCAGCTCCGGGACTAGCGGGTCGGATACGCAGTATTTT. Translated: CASSSGTSGSDTQYF.

The chain recombines TRBV11-1 with TRBJ1-6; D is perhaps TRBD1 (5 bases). Deletions cut 1 base from V and 7 bases from J, with 17 bases between. Per germline, CDR1 SGHAT and CDR2 FQDESV (reference sequence). This CDR3 region has 17 residues. The CDR3 protein is CASSLDYTGLGNSPLHF. CDR3 nucleotides: TGTGCCAGCAGCTTAGATTATACGGGACTGGGGAATTCACCCCTCCACTTT.

This clone was seen a handful of times. CDR3 protein: CASSEDRPGDEQFF. DNA for the CDR3: TGTGCCAGCAGCGAGGACAGGCCGGGGGATGAGCAGTTCTTC. V and J are TRBV11-2 and TRBJ2-1, with D perhaps matching TRBD1 (7 bases). This CDR3 has 14 residues. Germline values: CDR1 SGHAT, CDR2 FQNNGV. The V end was cut by 5 bases, the J end by 8 bases, with 16 bases between.

The chain is built from TRBV14 and TRBJ2-1; D unresolved. Germline V lookup: CDR1 SGHDN, CDR2 FVKESK. Deletions cut 2 bases from V and 0 bases from J, with 11 bases between. CDR3 size: 16 residues. The CDR3 here is CASSQWRASSYNEQFF. As DNA, the CDR3 is TGTGCCAGCAGCCAATGGAGAGCGAGCTCCTACAATGAGCAGTTCTTC.

The CDR3 spells CASSWGQGDGYTF. The CDR3 nucleotides are TGCGCCAGCAGCTGGGGACAAGGAGATGGCTACACCTTC. J is TRBJ1-2 and V is TRBV5-1; TRBD1 is a possible D gene (6 bases). Germline V CDR1 and CDR2: SGHRS, YFSETQ. The CDR3 is 13 amino acids. The germline V and J ends were trimmed by 3 bases and 6 bases, with 12 bases remaining between them.

The V and J genes are TRBV11-3 and TRBJ2-1; D might be TRBD2 (7 bases). This CDR3 has 15 amino acids. The germline V gene encodes CDR1 SGHNT and CDR2 YENEEA. V was cut by 1 base and J by 5 bases, with 12 bases left in between. The CDR3 sequence: CASSLAGGLNNEQFF. The CDR3 DNA reads TGTGCCAGCAGCTTAGCGGGGGGCCTTAACAATGAGCAGTTCTTC.

The V and J genes are TRBV5-1 and TRBJ1-5; a weak D match, TRBD1 (5 bases). CDR1 and CDR2 (germline): SGHRS, YFSETQ. V lost 5 bases, J lost 2 bases, and 14 bases lay in between. The CDR3 extends over 15 amino acids. CDR3 region: CASRGEGAGNQPQHF. Here the CDR3 DNA reads TGCGCCAGCAGGGGTGAAGGGGCAGGCAATCAGCCCCAGCATTTT.

V usage is TRBV19 and J usage is TRBJ1-5, with a possible D match to TRBD1 (5 bases). The CDR3 consists of 14 residues. Between the trimmed V and J ends, which lost 3 bases and 6 bases, there was a span of 12 bases. Germline assignment: CDR1 LNHDA and CDR2 SQIVND (reference sequence). CDR3 sequence (DNA): TGTGCCAGTAGTATGGATAAGGGGTCTCAGCCCCAGCATTTT. Translated: CASSMDKGSQPQHF.

The chain uses TRBV14 and TRBJ2-3; 13 positions match TRBD2. J gave up 4 bases and V 6 bases, and 10 bases lay outside the gene matches. CDR3 length equals 17 residues. The germline V gene has CDR1 SGHDN and CDR2 FVKESK. CDR3 in DNA: TGTGCCAGCAGGCCCCGGACTAGCGGGGGTCCGTCAGATACGCAGTATTTT. It translates to CASRPRTSGGPSDTQYF.

The genes are TRBV6-5 and TRBJ2-3; TRBD1 matches 7 bases. The CDR3 extends over 14 amino acids. CDR1 and CDR2 from the germline V gene are MNHEY and SVGAGI. Germline trimming cut 6 bases from V and 6 bases from J; bases unmatched to any gene: 9. CDR3 protein: CASRPQGTADTQYF. The DNA of the CDR3 is TGTGCCAGCAGGCCACAGGGGACGGCGGATACGCAGTATTTT.

The rearrangement links TRBV2 to TRBJ2-7; 9 bases align to TRBD1. V gave up 2 bases and J gave up 3 bases; unmatched junction bases: 5. This CDR3 region has 15 residues. CDR1 is SNHLY and CDR2 is FYNNEI in the germline V gene. The CDR3 protein is CASSERAGQGYEQYF. The CDR3 region has the DNA TGTGCCAGCAGTGAAAGGGCGGGACAGGGCTACGAGCAGTACTTC.

In DNA, the CDR3 is TGTGCCAGCAGCTCCCTCGGACAGGGAAGGACTGAAGCTTTCTTT. It is translated as CASSSLGQGRTEAFF. The V gene is TRBV5-6, the J gene TRBJ1-1, with TRBD1 matching over 8 bases. Germline V CDR1 and CDR2: SGHDT, YYEEEE. The CDR3 covers 15 residues. V was clipped by 3 bases and J by 5 bases; unmatched bases: 9.

The chain joins TRBV10-3 to TRBJ1-3; D is unresolved. Germline CDR1 reads ENHRY; CDR2 reads SYGVKD. The CDR3 sequence is 15 residues long. The V end lost 2 bases, the J end lost 4 bases, and 12 bases lay between the germline ends. CDR3 residues: CAISERRESGNTIYF. As DNA, the CDR3 is TGTGCCATCAGTGAGCGGCGGGAATCGGGAAACACCATATATTTT.

The genes are TRBV30 and TRBJ2-3, with TRBD1 matching 7 bases. Germline V gives CDR1 GTSNPN, CDR2 SVGIG (reference sequence). CDR3 length equals 15 residues. The J segment lost 4 bases and the V segment lost 0 bases, leaving 7 bases of the junction unmatched. In nucleotides, the CDR3 is TGTGCCTGGAGTGTACCTTCAACAGGGGCAGATACGCAGTATTTT. Its translation: CAWSVPSTGADTQYF.

This clone was observed a single time. J is TRBJ1-5 and V is TRBV28, with D maybe TRBD1 (5 bases). The V and J ends lost 6 bases and 3 bases respectively, with 15 bases between them. This CDR3 has 15 amino acids. The V gene's germline CDR1 is MDHEN and CDR2 SYDVKM. CDR3 amino acids: CASRGGGGNNQPQHF. For the CDR3, the DNA is TGTGCCAGCAGGGGTGGGGGAGGGAACAATCAGCCCCAGCATTTT.

This clone was detected once. The V and J genes are TRBV9 and TRBJ1-1, with 7 positions matching TRBD1. V dropped 0 bases and J dropped 9; count of bases not matched to a gene: 5. Looked up from germline, CDR1 is SGDLS and CDR2 is YYNGEE. The CDR3 consists of 13 residues. The CDR3 DNA follows: TGTGCCAGCAGCGTAGATGACAGGGCGAAAGCTTTCTTT. Protein sequence: CASSVDDRAKAFF.

The chain couples TRBV7-9 to TRBJ2-7; 7 positions agree with TRBD1. With V trimmed by 2 bases and J by 4 bases, 20 bases remained unmatched. Germline-derived CDR1 and CDR2 are SEHNR and FQNEAQ (reference sequence). The CDR3 consists of 19 residues. CDR3 region: CASSLLPGQALGRGYEQYF. In nucleotides, the CDR3 is TGTGCCAGCAGCTTATTACCCGGACAGGCCCTAGGGAGAGGGTACGAGCAGTACTTC. Variable domain in full (rest from reference TRBV7-9 and TRBJ2-7): DTGVSQNPRHKITKRGQNVTFRCDPISEHNRLYWYRQTLGQGPEFLTYFQNEAQLEKSRLLSDRFSAERPKGSFSTLEIQRTEQGDSAMYLCASSLLPGQALGRGYEQYFGPGTRLTVT.

The chain is built from TRBV5-1 and TRBJ2-7; 7 positions match TRBD2. J was trimmed by 2 bases and V by 0 bases; bases with no gene match: 11. This CDR3 region has 17 residues. Germline V lookup: CDR1 SGHRS, CDR2 YFSETQ. The CDR3 region is CASSLDPEGGEAYEQYF. CDR3 sequence (DNA): TGCGCCAGCAGCTTGGACCCCGAGGGAGGGGAGGCCTACGAGCAGTACTTC.

Only a few counts were recorded for this clone. J is TRBJ1-1 and V is TRBV27, with 9 bases that match TRBD1. Germline CDR1 is MNHEY and CDR2 is SMNVEV (reference sequence). This CDR3 is built from 14 residues. J lost 4 bases, V lost 1 base, and 1 base had no gene match. CDR3 coding DNA: TGTGCCAGCAGTTTATGGGGACAGGGCACTGAAGCTTTCTTT. Its protein is CASSLWGQGTEAFF.

This clone occurred once. This chain's CDR3 is CASSLTSGPLTGELFF. The DNA for the CDR3 is TGTGCCAGCAGCTTAACTAGCGGCCCACTCACCGGGGAGCTGTTTTTT. The gene calls are TRBV11-2 and TRBJ2-2; 8 bases line up with TRBD2. The trim removed 2 bases at V and 4 bases at J, leaving 6 bases unmatched. The CDR3 runs 16 residues. Germline CDR1 is SGHAT and CDR2 is FQNNGV. The whole variable domain, filled in from reference TRBV11-2 and TRBJ2-2, reads EAGVAQSPRYKIIEKRQSVAFWCNPISGHATLYWYQQILGQGPKLLIQFQNNGVVDDSQLPKDRFSAERLKGVDSTLKIQPAKLEDSAVYLCASSLTSGPLTGELFFGEGSRLTVL.

The V and J genes are TRBV29-1 and TRBJ1-2; D not resolved. This CDR3 comprises 14 residues. V lost 4 bases to trimming and J lost 4 bases, with 16 bases between them. The germline CDR1 and CDR2 sequences are SQVTM and ANQGSEA. The CDR3 DNA reads TGCAGCGTTGTTGTGGCAGAATCATTCTATGGCTACACCTTC. This codes for CSVVVAESFYGYTF.

The chain combines TRBV28 with TRBJ2-5; 8 bases are a match to TRBD2. Germline V gene sequence: CDR1 MDHEN, CDR2 SYDVKM. Trimming cost V 5 bases and J 5 bases; bases outside gene matches: 10. The CDR3 extends over 15 amino acids. CDR3 amino acids: CASSPPRGGRETQYF. In nucleotides, the CDR3 is TGTGCCAGCAGTCCCCCTCGGGGGGGGCGGGAGACCCAGTACTTC.

The V gene is TRBV5-6, the J gene TRBJ1-2; D not resolved. Per the germline V gene, CDR1 is SGHDT and CDR2 is YYEEEE. Trimming took 4 bases from V and 4 from J, leaving 11 bases between them. The CDR3 extends over 13 amino acids. The CDR3 DNA reads as TGTGCCAGCAGCGACGCCTCAGGCTATGGCTACACCTTC. Its protein is CASSDASGYGYTF.

V and J are TRBV28 and TRBJ2-1, with 10 bases aligning to TRBD2. Germline V lookup: CDR1 MDHEN, CDR2 SYDVKM. Unmatched junction bases numbered 9, after V lost 5 bases and J lost 8 bases. There are 15 residues in the CDR3. CDR3: CASSTSGRASDEQFF. The CDR3 DNA reads as TGTGCCAGCAGTACCAGCGGGAGGGCCTCGGATGAGCAGTTCTTC.

V and J are TRBV5-1 and TRBJ2-1; 11 positions agree with TRBD1. Trimming cost V 2 bases and J 8 bases; bases outside gene matches: 12. The CDR3 runs to 17 residues. The germline CDR1 and CDR2 sequences are SGHRS and YFSETQ. In nucleotides, the CDR3 is TGCGCCAGCAGCTTAGGACAGGGGGCGATGGTGTTCGATGAGCAGTTCTTC. Amino acid sequence: CASSLGQGAMVFDEQFF.

This clone was detected a few times. The gene calls are TRBV5-1 and TRBJ1-1; 7 nucleotides line up with TRBD1. From germline, CDR1 is SGHRS and CDR2 YFSETQ. V dropped 2 bases and J dropped 0; count of bases not matched to a gene: 28. CDR3 length equals 23 residues. CDR3 protein: CASSLSLRDSAGRKGPMNTEAFF. DNA for the CDR3: TGCGCCAGCAGCTTAAGTTTGAGGGACAGTGCAGGTCGGAAGGGGCCTATGAACACTGAAGCTTTCTTT.

Regarding this clone: Because the CDR3's place on the DNA is in doubt, the DNA is left out and the CDR3 is given as listed by TCRdb. The chain is built from TRBV27 and TRBJ1-6; the D call TRBD1 from the table was never checked on the DNA. The CDR3 length equals 15 residues, ends included. Looked up from germline, CDR1 is MNHEY and CDR2 is SMNVEV (reference sequence). This chain's CDR3 is CASSSSDRKNSPLHF.